The 5 T cell receptor beta chains given below trace back to one sample, sequenced in a study of blood T cell repertoires in COVID-19. The method was immunoSEQ multiplex PCR; TCRdb's version includes in-frame clones alone and lacks a portion of them. The top ten clones hold about 4.9% of a sample with a few hundred thousand clones, roughly 87% of them seen once. Sequencing input: PBMCs or T cells enriched from blood (not recorded which). Receptors originate from a woman in her 50s who had recovered from COVID-19.

This rearrangement joins TRBV19 to TRBJ2-5, with TRBD1 matching 7 bases. Germline CDR1 and CDR2: LNHDA and SQIVND (reference sequence). The CDR3 is 14 amino acids. The ends lost 6 bases at V and 3 bases at J; junction bases unmatched: 7. CDR3 loop: CASRGPGGKETQYF. The CDR3, as DNA: TGTGCCAGTAGAGGTCCAGGGGGAAAAGAGACCCAGTACTTC. Full variable domain (outside the CDR3, taken from reference TRBV19 and TRBJ2-5): DGGITQSPKYLFRKEGQNVTLSCEQNLNHDAMYWYRQDPGQGLRLIYYSQIVNDFQKGDIAEGYSVSREKKESFPLTVTSAQKNPTAFYLCASRGPGGKETQYFGPGTRLLVL.

The chain carries TRBV28 and TRBJ1-1; D is unresolved. The CDR3 is 15 amino acids. V was cut by 7 bases and J by 0 bases, with 15 bases left in between. Per germline, CDR1 MDHEN and CDR2 SYDVKM. CDR3 region: CASNPPPPVNTEAFF. As DNA, the CDR3 is TGTGCCAGCAATCCCCCCCCGCCAGTGAACACTGAAGCTTTCTTT. The full variable domain, in which reference TRBV28 and TRBJ1-1 provide the parts outside the CDR3, is DVKVTQSSRYLVKRTGEKVFLECVQDMDHENMFWYRQDPGLGLRLIYFSYDVKMKEKGDIPEGYSVSREKKERFSLILESASTNQTSMYLCASNPPPPVNTEAFFGQGTRLTVV.

V usage is TRBV15 and J usage is TRBJ2-5; 10 nucleotides align to TRBD1. With V trimmed by 1 base and J by 4 bases, 3 bases remained unmatched. This CDR3 has 15 residues. Germline V gene sequence: CDR1 LNHNV, CDR2 YYDKDF (reference sequence). The CDR3, as DNA: TGTGCCACCAGCAGAGGACAGGGGGCTTTAGAGACCCAGTACTTC. Amino acid sequence: CATSRGQGALETQYF.

J is TRBJ2-1 and V is TRBV2, with 15 bases lining up with TRBD2. CDR3 length equals 16 residues. V lost 6 bases to trimming and J lost 9 bases; unmatched junction nucleotides: 9. The germline CDR1 and CDR2 sequences are SNHLY and FYNNEI. CDR3: CASSGLTGLAGGEQFF. DNA of the CDR3: TGTGCCAGCAGCGGACTTACGGGACTAGCGGGAGGTGAGCAGTTCTTC. Variable domain in full (rest from reference TRBV2 and TRBJ2-1): EPEVTQTPSHQVTQMGQEVILRCVPISNHLYFYWYRQILGQKVEFLVSFYNNEISEKSEIFDDQFSVERPDGSNFTLKIRSTKLEDSAMYFCASSGLTGLAGGEQFFGPGTRLTVL.

The chain is built from TRBV5-1 and TRBJ2-3, with D possibly TRBD1 on 5 matching bases. Trimming took off 0 bases at V and 1 base at J, with 9 bases between the two ends. This CDR3 spans 15 amino acids. CDR1 SGHRS and CDR2 YFSETQ come from the germline V gene. Here the CDR3 DNA reads TGCGCCAGCAGCTTGGGGGGCTACGGCACAGATACGCAGTATTTT. It specifies CASSLGGYGTDTQYF.